The sequence of this T cell receptor (beta chain) was determined in a study of shared clonotypes between healthy human individuals (dated by TCRdb to 2020 to 2022). Study-level background: The cohort comprised a couple of women and a few men aged 18 to 49 years. For each donor, three plates each were used for CD4 naive and CD4 memory, two plates were used for CD8 naive, and one plate was used for CD8 memory. To estimate repertoire size and how much clonotype sharing occurs between individuals, the study deeply sequenced the blood TCR repertoires of five healthy adults. To increase sequencing depth and limit assay-specific biases, TCR repertoire library preparation and sequencing were carried out by different laboratories using diverse techniques. Leukapheresis yielded between about 0.8 and 9.5 billion PBMCs per donor. On the study overall, not on this receptor specifically: Incomplete sequencing was indicated by rarefaction of sorted-subset datasets, despite the large sequencing depth. The small number of donors limited the genetic and exposure-history diversity represented. Clonotypes shared by all four sorted-subset donors showed higher generation probabilities than non-shared clonotypes. Based on pairwise subsampling, the degree of clonotype sharing among donors was expected to be affected by sequencing depth. Sampling was restricted to blood, and TCR repertoires in tissues likely differ from the TCR repertoires found in blood. Naive subsets generally had larger estimated clonotype richness than memory subsets did. When several donors were compared, the shared fraction of clonotypes was about 5% for naive CD4, around 3.5% for naive CD8, more than 2% for memory CD4, and under 0.5% for memory CD8.

Using the deep immunoSEQ assay, TCR CDR3 regions were amplified from genomic DNA by multiplex PCR. Extracted genomic DNA from each cell subset was distributed evenly across all wells of several immunoSEQ 96-well plates, and each plate was treated as a replicate. For sorted subsets, each replicate PCR was loaded with about 0.2 ug genomic DNA, equivalent to about 30,000 T cell genomes. Purified libraries were quantified with a Qubit 3.0 fluorometer, sized on a Bioanalyzer 2100, and re-quantified with the KAPA Library Quantification kit. Each immunoSEQ 96-well plate was sequenced on its own single-read 150-cycle Illumina NextSeq 550 flow cell. From the authors' description of their analysis: The immunoSEQ output contained only junctional sequences without quality scores, so filtering could not match that applied to full-length reads. To assign V/J genes and CDR3, sequences were annotated against IMGT germline references using PyIR, a Python wrapper for IgBLAST v1.9. Reads with weak V/J assignments (E-value above 1e-6), missing CDR3, stop codons, out-of-frame junctions, or ambiguous translated residues were removed. V3J clonotypes were defined as sequences sharing an identical inferred V gene, J gene, and CDR3 amino acid sequence. To compute the percentage overlap between repertoires, the number of shared unique clonotypes was divided by the size of the smaller repertoire. Three approaches were used to assess repertoire richness: RTK rarefaction, the Chao1 estimator, and Recon v2.1 estimates of unobserved clonotypes. For all TCRbeta clonotypes obtained by the gDNA method from several donors, generation probabilities were computed with OLGA. TCRdb holds this immuneACCESS table with in-frame rearrangements only. Some clones are missing; in checked studies, unresolved V genes explain under half, and the rest has no known cause. That table is the source of V, J and clone size, and D and trimming were worked out from the DNA. This sample comprises over 850,000 clones, approximately 80% of them detected only once. Under 0.8% of the sample lies in the top ten.

Healthy HIV-negative adults with no recently reported acute infections or vaccinations were included as donors. All donors were Caucasian adults living in Nashville, Tennessee, USA. CD4+ T cells were enriched by magnetic negative selection, after which naive cells were positively selected on CD45RA and the negative fraction was taken as the memory subset. After blood collection by leukapheresis, PBMCs were isolated using Ficoll-Histopaque density gradient centrifugation and then cryopreserved in the vapor phase of liquid nitrogen. Analytical flow cytometry was used to check the purity and quantity of each magnetically sorted T cell population. From each sorted fraction, genomic DNA was isolated and quantified by UV absorbance on a Nanodrop 2000c. Note on this clone: Its binding antigen is unknown. No base quality information exists; no much larger clone differs at one position.

Sequencing was performed on memory CD4+ T cells from PBMCs. The sample's cell subset or site label, decoded: CD45RA-negative fraction. This sequence was found in a man younger than 35 in good health. Some clones in this sample may be carry-over from other donors' samples.

The nucleotides are TGTGCCAGCAGTGCCGGGACTAGCGGGACTTACGAGCAGTACTTC. The resulting protein is CASSAGTSGTYEQYF. In this chain, TRBV2 is recombined with TRBJ2-7; TRBD2 agrees with 13 junctional bases. The germline V gene gives CDR1 as SNHLY and CDR2 as FYNNEI. The germline V end is reduced by 4 bases and the J end by 4 bases; junction bases left unmatched: 4. The CDR3 contains 15 residues, cysteine and phenylalanine counted. Only CDR3 DNA remains: 45 bases, in frame from the first base.